Following are 27 T cell receptor beta chains from one sample sequenced in a study of CD8+CD57+ T cells in acquired aplastic anemia. Profiles of TCR beta VDJ and CDR3 were generated from a genomic DNA template. MiXCR was run by TCRdb on the reads, yielding one entry per CDR3 protein. The sample carries 74,000 or so distinct CDR3 sequences, 45% to 60% recorded once. Sample: sorted CD4+, CD8+, or CD8+CD57+ T cells (not recorded which) from PBMCs. These receptors originate from a human donor in good health, serving as a control.

The V gene is TRBV7-8, the J gene TRBJ1-1; D call uncertain. Germline loops: CDR1 SGHVS, CDR2 FQNEAQ. This CDR3 contains 15 residues. V was pared by 2 bases and J by 11 bases, with 21 bases between. DNA of the CDR3: TGTGCCAGCAGCTTATCTGCAGGACCTTACGGTGAGGCTTTCTTT. The encoded protein is CASSLSAGPYGEAFF.

This clonotype was seen a handful of times. CDR3 loop: CSAVKGNQPQHF. The CDR3 region has the DNA TGCAGTGCTGTCAAGGGAAATCAGCCCCAGCATTTT. J is TRBJ1-5 and V is TRBV20-1, with D hard to call. CDR3 length: 12 residues. The V end lost 5 bases, the J end lost 4 bases, and 9 bases lay between the germline ends. CDR1 is DFQATT and CDR2 is SNEGSKA in the germline V gene (reference sequence).

The chain combines TRBV6-5 with TRBJ2-7; TRBD1 matches 7 bases. The V and J ends lost 4 bases and 2 bases, in that order; junction bases with no gene match: 8. The CDR3 is made up of 15 amino acids. Germline V gene sequence: CDR1 MNHEY, CDR2 SVGAGI. CDR3: CASSLYAGQAYEQYV. CDR3 coding DNA: TGTGCCAGCAGTTTGTATGCTGGACAGGCCTACGAGCAGTACGTC.

This clonotype has at least ten counts. This chain links TRBV12-3 or TRBV12-4 with TRBJ2-5, with TRBD1 matching over 7 bases. The CDR3 covers 14 residues. Losses at the gene ends were 3 bases for V and 2 bases for J; bases not matched to a gene: 3. CDR3 sequence reads: CASSFAGGQETQYF. The CDR3 DNA is TGTGCCAGCAGTTTCGCAGGGGGACAAGAGACCCAGTACTTC.

This clonotype was counted many times. The chain links TRBV5-5 to TRBJ1-2, with a possible D match to TRBD1 (5 bases). This CDR3 is 14 amino acids long. Trimming took 6 bases from V and 0 from J, leaving 12 bases between them. The germline V gene encodes CDR1 SGHKS and CDR2 YYEKEE (reference sequence). This chain's CDR3 is CASTFDSSNYGYTF. The CDR3 DNA is TGTGCCAGCACCTTCGACAGTTCTAACTATGGCTACACCTTC.

The chain uses TRBV9 and TRBJ1-6, with D maybe TRBD1 (5 bases). The CDR3 sequence is 14 residues long. Per germline, CDR1 SGDLS and CDR2 YYNGEE. The V and J ends lost 3 bases and 4 bases respectively, with 8 bases between them. DNA for the CDR3: TGTGCCAGCAGCGGGGGGAGTTATAATTCACCCCTCCACTTT. Amino acids: CASSGGSYNSPLHF.

In this sample, this clonotype turned up once. The chain combines TRBV25-1 with TRBJ2-7, with TRBD2 as a possible D gene (5 bases). Germline V lookup: CDR1 MGHDK, CDR2 SYGVNS. V lost 3 bases and J lost 2, with 14 bases in between. This CDR3 has 15 amino acids. The chain's CDR3 is CASSERLGVTYEQYF. CDR3 DNA: TGTGCCAGCAGTGAGCGTCTGGGAGTCACCTACGAGCAGTACTTC.

The V gene is TRBV12-3 or TRBV12-4, the J gene TRBJ1-2; D call uncertain. This CDR3 is 13 amino acids long. V lost 7 bases and J 5 bases, leaving 14 bases between the germline ends. CDR3: CASTETGSYGYTF. In nucleotides, the CDR3 is TGTGCCAGCACCGAGACGGGGTCATATGGCTACACCTTC.

In nucleotides, the CDR3 is TGCGCCAGCAGCCCGGACAGTAACACCGGGGAGCTGTTTTTT. It codes for CASSPDSNTGELFF. The genes are TRBV5-1 and TRBJ2-2; tentative D call: TRBD1 (6 bases). Trimming left V 4 bases short and J 2 bases short, with 9 bases between. Germline CDR1 SGHRS, CDR2 YFSETQ. The CDR3 has 14 residues.

This clonotype was counted ten times or more. The rearrangement uses TRBV7-9 and TRBJ2-3, with 8 bases identical to TRBD2. The CDR3 length is 16 residues. Trimming removed 0 bases from V and 5 bases from J; junction bases left unmatched: 7. CDR1 is SEHNR and CDR2 is FQNEAQ in the germline V gene (reference sequence). The CDR3 sequence: CASSLAGAGAGDTQYF. The CDR3 DNA is TGTGCCAGCAGCTTAGCCGGAGCGGGAGCAGGAGATACGCAGTATTTT.

This clonotype is a singleton in its sample. J is TRBJ2-3 and V is TRBV7-2; D remains ambiguous. V gave up 4 bases and J gave up 4 bases, with 9 bases separating them. This CDR3 is built from 13 residues. Germline CDR1 reads SGHTA; CDR2 reads FQGNSA. The CDR3 DNA reads as TGTGCCAGCAGCTATAGGGCCCCAGATACGCAGTATTTT. Translated, it gives CASSYRAPDTQYF.

The chain has TRBV27 and TRBJ2-2; possible D gene TRBD2, 6 bases. This CDR3 is 15 amino acids long. CDR1 is MNHEY, CDR2 SMNVEV, per germline (reference sequence). The V end lost 1 base, the J end lost 5 bases, and 11 bases lay between the germline ends. The DNA of the CDR3 is TGTGCCAGCAGTTTATACGGGGGTCGGACCGGGGAGCTGTTTTTT. This translates into CASSLYGGRTGELFF.

The chain is built from TRBV2 and TRBJ1-2; D unresolved. CDR1 and CDR2 (germline): SNHLY, FYNNEI. V was shortened by 5 bases and J by 4 bases, with 5 bases between the two germline ends. This CDR3 has 11 residues. For the CDR3, the DNA is TGTGCCAGCAGTCCCGGCTATGGCTACACCTTC. Protein product: CASSPGYGYTF.

The J gene is TRBJ2-1, the V gene TRBV24-1, with a tentative D call TRBD1 (5 bases). Germline V gene sequence: CDR1 KGHDR, CDR2 SFDVKD. The CDR3 has 15 residues. V dropped 3 bases and J dropped 0 bases, with 8 bases sitting between them. The DNA of the CDR3 is TGTGCCACCAGTGATAGGGGCAGCTCCTACAATGAGCAGTTCTTC. Encoded protein: CATSDRGSSYNEQFF.

This clonotype was counted many times. The gene calls are TRBV6-5 and TRBJ1-1, with unresolved D. Trimming took 5 bases from V and 0 from J, leaving 10 bases between them. The CDR3 is made up of 14 amino acids. Per germline, CDR1 MNHEY and CDR2 SVGAGI. CDR3 sequence (DNA): TGTGCCAGCAGTCAGGTCGACATGAACACTGAAGCTTTCTTT. It encodes CASSQVDMNTEAFF.

V and J are TRBV3-1 and TRBJ2-5, with TRBD1 as a possible D gene (6 bases). In germline, CDR1 is LGHDT, CDR2 YNNKEL (reference sequence). The CDR3 has 13 residues. V gave up 3 bases and J gave up 3 bases, with 8 bases separating them. CDR3 bases: TGTGCCAGCAGCCACCGACAGGAAGAGACCCAGTACTTC. It codes for CASSHRQEETQYF.

This sequence joins TRBV6-1 and TRBJ1-5; tentative D call: TRBD1 (5 bases). CDR3 length: 17 amino acids. The V end was cut by 8 bases, the J end by 5 bases, with 25 bases between. Germline lookup yields CDR1 MNHNS and CDR2 SASEGT. The CDR3 DNA follows: TGTGCCAGCGGGGAAAGTTACCCAGGGTTTCTAGATCAGCCCCAGCATTTT. Translating gives CASGESYPGFLDQPQHF.

The rearrangement joins TRBV7-9 to TRBJ1-2; no reliable D call. The germline gives CDR1 SEHNR, CDR2 FQNEAQ (reference sequence). Trimming removed 5 bases from V and 4 bases from J, with 11 bases in between. CDR3 length equals 13 residues. The CDR3 protein is CASSPLVGYGYTF. The CDR3 DNA follows: TGTGCCAGCAGCCCCCTTGTCGGCTATGGCTACACCTTC.

V usage is TRBV29-1 and J usage is TRBJ2-5; the D gene is possibly TRBD1 (6 bases). The V and J ends lost 6 bases and 5 bases respectively, with 13 bases between them. Germline V gene sequence: CDR1 SQVTM, CDR2 ANQGSEA. The CDR3 length is 12 residues. The CDR3 spells CSVLTGTETQYF. In nucleotides, the CDR3 is TGCAGCGTGTTGACAGGTACCGAGACCCAGTACTTC. The full variable domain, completed using reference TRBV29-1 and TRBJ2-5, is SAVISQKPSRDICQRGTSLTIQCQVDSQVTMMFWYRQQPGQSLTLIATANQGSEATYESGFVIDKFPISRPNLTFSTLTVSNMSPEDSSIYLCSVLTGTETQYFGPGTRLLVL.

This clonotype was detected many times. The chain carries TRBV27 and TRBJ2-1; unclear D gene. The CDR3 loop spans 16 amino acids. V dropped 5 bases and J dropped 0 bases, with 14 bases sitting between them. Germline assignment: CDR1 MNHEY and CDR2 SMNVEV (reference sequence). CDR3 in DNA: TGTGCCAGCAGTCCCAGGCCAAGTGGCTCCTACAATGAGCAGTTCTTC. This translates into CASSPRPSGSYNEQFF.

This clonotype has more than one count but fewer than ten. This chain uses TRBV9 with TRBJ1-6, with D unclear. Germline CDR1 SGDLS, CDR2 YYNGEE. Trimming left V 0 bases short and J 5 bases short, with 6 bases between. The CDR3 extends over 14 amino acids. CDR3 region: CASSVAGDNSPLHF. The CDR3 DNA sequence: TGTGCCAGCAGCGTAGCCGGGGATAATTCACCCCTCCACTTT.

This clonotype is medium-sized. The chain combines TRBV24-1 with TRBJ2-7; tentatively, D is TRBD1 or TRBD2 (5 bases each). V was shortened by 2 bases and J by 6 bases, with 19 bases between the two germline ends. The CDR3 is 16 amino acids. Looked up from germline, CDR1 is KGHDR and CDR2 is SFDVKD. CDR3 sequence: CATSDYPPAGTREQYF. The CDR3 DNA follows: TGTGCCACCAGTGATTATCCTCCTGCAGGGACCCGCGAGCAGTACTTC.

This clonotype was observed a single time. The genes are TRBV2 and TRBJ1-2; perhaps TRBD1 as D (5 bases). Germline CDR1 reads SNHLY; CDR2 reads FYNNEI. V lost 10 bases to trimming and J lost 4 bases, with 19 bases between them. This CDR3 is 14 amino acids long. CDR3 sequence reads: CATEGGSGLYGYTF. CDR3 coding DNA: TGTGCCACCGAGGGCGGTTCGGGGCTCTATGGCTACACCTTC.

The chain carries TRBV13 and TRBJ1-5; D not certain. CDR1 and CDR2 (germline): PRHDT, FYEKMQ (reference sequence). With 6 bases removed from V and 5 bases from J, the gap between germline ends came to 11 bases. The CDR3 consists of 13 residues. The CDR3 DNA reads as TGTGCCAGCAGTCCATGGTATGATCAGCCCCAGCATTTT. This translates into CASSPWYDQPQHF. Combining the CDR3 with reference TRBV13 and TRBJ1-5 gives the whole variable domain AAGVIQSPRHLIKEKRETATLKCYPIPRHDTVYWYQQGPGQDPQFLISFYEKMQSDKGSIPDRFSAQQFSDYHSELNMSSLELGDSALYFCASSPWYDQPQHFGDGTRLSIL.

With regard to this clonotype: The junction differs from germline at one of its ends, possibly a read error. The chain links TRBV5-1 to TRBJ2-1; 8 bases are a match to TRBD2. There are 15 residues in the CDR3. Germline CDR1 and CDR2: SGHRS and YFSETQ. The CDR3 here is CASTHSGGLYNEQLF. The CDR3 DNA reads as TGCGCCAGCACCCACAGCGGGGGACTTTACAATGAGCAGCTCTTC.

The chain links TRBV24-1 to TRBJ1-2; TRBD1 aligns across 10 bases. The CDR3 contains 14 residues. Trimming took 8 bases from V and 6 from J; bases not matched to a gene: 8. Germline V gene sequence: CDR1 KGHDR, CDR2 SFDVKD. This chain's CDR3 is CATKDRGALDGYTF. The CDR3 region has the DNA TGTGCCACCAAGGACAGGGGGGCCTTGGATGGCTACACCTTC.

A remark on this clonotype: A read error may account for a junction end that differs from germline. The chain uses TRBV15 and TRBJ2-3, with 7 positions matching TRBD1. Germline assignment: CDR1 LNHNV and CDR2 YYDKDF (reference sequence). CDR3 length: 14 amino acids. CDR3 residues: CAASRGTLGDTQYF. In nucleotides, the CDR3 is TGTGCCGCCAGCAGGGGGACGTTGGGAGATACGCAGTATTTT.